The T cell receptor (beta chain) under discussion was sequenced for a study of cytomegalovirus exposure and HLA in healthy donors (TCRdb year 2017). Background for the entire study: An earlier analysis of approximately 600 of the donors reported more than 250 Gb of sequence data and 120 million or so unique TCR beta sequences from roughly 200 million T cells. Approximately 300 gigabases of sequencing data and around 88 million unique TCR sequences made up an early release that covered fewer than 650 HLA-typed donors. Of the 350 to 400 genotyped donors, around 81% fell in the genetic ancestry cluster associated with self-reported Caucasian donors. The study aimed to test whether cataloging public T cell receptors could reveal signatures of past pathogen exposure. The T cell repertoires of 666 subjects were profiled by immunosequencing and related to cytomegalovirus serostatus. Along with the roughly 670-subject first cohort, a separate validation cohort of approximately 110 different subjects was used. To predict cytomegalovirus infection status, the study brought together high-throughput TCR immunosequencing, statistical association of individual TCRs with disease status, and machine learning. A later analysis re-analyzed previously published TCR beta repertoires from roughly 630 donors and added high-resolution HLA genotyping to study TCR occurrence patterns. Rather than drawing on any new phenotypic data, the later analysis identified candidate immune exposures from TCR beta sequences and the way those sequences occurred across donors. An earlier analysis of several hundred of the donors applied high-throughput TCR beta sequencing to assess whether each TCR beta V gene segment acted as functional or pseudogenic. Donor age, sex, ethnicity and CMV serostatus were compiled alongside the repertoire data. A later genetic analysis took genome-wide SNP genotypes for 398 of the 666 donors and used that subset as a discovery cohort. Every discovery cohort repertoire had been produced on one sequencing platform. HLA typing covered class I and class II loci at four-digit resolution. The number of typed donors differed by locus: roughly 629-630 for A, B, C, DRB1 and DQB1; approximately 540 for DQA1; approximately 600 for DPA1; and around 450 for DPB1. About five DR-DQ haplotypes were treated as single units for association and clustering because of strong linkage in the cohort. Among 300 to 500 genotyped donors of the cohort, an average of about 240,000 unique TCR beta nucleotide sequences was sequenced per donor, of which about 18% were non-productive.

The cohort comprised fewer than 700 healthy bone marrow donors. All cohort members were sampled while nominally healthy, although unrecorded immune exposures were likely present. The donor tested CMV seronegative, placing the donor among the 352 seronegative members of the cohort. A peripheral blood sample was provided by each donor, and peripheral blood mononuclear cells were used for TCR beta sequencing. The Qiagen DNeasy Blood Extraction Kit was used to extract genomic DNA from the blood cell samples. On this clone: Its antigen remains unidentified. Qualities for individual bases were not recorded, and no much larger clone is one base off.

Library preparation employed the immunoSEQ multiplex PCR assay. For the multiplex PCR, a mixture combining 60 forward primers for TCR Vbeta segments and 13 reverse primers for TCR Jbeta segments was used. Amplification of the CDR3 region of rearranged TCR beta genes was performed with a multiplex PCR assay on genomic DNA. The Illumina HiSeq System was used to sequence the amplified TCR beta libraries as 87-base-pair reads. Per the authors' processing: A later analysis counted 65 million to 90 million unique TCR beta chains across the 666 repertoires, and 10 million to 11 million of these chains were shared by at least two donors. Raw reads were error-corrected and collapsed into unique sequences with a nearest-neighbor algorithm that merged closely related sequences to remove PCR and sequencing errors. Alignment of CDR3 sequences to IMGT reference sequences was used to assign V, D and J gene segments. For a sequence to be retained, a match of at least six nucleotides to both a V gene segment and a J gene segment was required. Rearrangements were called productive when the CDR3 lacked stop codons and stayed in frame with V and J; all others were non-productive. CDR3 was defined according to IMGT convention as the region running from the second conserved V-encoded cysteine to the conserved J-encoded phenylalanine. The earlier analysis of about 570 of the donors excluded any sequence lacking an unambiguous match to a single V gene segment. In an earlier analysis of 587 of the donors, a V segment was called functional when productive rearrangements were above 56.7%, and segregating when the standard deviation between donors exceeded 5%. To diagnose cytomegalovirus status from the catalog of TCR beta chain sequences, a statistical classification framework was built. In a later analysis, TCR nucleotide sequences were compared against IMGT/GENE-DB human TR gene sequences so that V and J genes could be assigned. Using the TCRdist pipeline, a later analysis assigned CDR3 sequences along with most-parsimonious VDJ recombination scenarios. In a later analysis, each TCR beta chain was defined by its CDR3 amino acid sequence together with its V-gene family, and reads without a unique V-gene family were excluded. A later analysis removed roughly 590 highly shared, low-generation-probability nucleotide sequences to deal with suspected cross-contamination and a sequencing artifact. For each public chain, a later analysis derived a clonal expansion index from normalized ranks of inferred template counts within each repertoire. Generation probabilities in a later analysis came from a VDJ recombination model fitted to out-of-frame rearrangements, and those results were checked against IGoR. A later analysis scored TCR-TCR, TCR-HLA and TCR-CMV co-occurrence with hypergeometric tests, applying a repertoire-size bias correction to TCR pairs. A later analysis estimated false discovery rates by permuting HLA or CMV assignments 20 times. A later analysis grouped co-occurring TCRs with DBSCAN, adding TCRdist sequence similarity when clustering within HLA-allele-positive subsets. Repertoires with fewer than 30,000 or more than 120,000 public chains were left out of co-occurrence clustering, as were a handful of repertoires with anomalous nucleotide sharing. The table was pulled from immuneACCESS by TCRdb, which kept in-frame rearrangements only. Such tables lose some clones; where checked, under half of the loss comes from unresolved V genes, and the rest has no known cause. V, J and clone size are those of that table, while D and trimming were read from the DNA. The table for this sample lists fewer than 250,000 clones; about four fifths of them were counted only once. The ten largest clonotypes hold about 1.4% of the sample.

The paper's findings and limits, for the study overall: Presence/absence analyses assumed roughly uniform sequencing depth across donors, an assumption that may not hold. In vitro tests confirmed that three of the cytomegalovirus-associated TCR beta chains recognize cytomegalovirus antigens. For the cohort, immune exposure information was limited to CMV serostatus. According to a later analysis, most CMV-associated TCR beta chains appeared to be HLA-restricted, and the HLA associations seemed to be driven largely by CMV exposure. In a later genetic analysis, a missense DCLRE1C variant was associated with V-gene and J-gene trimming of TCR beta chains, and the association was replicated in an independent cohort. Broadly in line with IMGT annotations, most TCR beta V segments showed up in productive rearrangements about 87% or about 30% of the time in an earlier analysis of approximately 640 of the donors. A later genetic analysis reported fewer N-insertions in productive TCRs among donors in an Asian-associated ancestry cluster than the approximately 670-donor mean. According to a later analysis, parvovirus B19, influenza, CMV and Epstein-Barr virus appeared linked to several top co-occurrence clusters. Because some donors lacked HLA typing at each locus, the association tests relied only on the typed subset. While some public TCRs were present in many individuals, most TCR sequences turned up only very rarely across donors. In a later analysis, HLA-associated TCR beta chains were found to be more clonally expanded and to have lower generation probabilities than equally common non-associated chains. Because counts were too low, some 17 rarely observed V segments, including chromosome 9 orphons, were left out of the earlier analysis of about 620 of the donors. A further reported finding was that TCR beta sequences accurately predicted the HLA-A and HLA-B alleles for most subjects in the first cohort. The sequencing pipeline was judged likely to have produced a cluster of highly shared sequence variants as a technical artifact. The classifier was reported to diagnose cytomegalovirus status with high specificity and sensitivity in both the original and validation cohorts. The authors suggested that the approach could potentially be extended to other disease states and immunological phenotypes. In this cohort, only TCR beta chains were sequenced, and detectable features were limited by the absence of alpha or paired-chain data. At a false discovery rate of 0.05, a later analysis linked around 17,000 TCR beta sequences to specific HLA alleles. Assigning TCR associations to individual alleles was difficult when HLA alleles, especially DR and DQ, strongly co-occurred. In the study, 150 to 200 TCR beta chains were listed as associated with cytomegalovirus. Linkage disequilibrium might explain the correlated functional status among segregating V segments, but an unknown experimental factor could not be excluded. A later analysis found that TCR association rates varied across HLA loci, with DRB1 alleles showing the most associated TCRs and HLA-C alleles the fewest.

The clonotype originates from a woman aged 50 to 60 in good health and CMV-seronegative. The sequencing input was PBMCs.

The nucleotide sequence is TGTGCCAGCAGTTTAGGACAGGGAGGGACTGAAGCTTTCTTT. Its translation reads: CASSLGQGGTEAFF. The receptor chain draws on TRBV27 and TRBJ1-1, with TRBD1 identical over 8 junction bases. After removal of 2 bases from V and 5 bases from J, the junction retains 4 bases not matched to a gene. The germline V gene (reference sequence) specifies MNHEY as CDR1 and SMNVEV as CDR2. From the cysteine through the phenylalanine, the CDR3 covers 14 amino acids. Only the CDR3 region is kept as DNA, spanning 42 bases read in frame from base 1.